This T cell receptor beta chain was observed in a study of early T cells in non-severe SARS-CoV-2 infection. Each cDNA molecule carried a unique molecular identifier. From the 5' RACE reads, TCRdb called clonotypes with MiXCR, one entry per CDR3 protein. The profile shows some 78,000 distinct CDR3 sequences, roughly 13% of them singletons. The CDR3 has 14 amino acids. With 0 bases removed from V and 6 bases from J, the gap between germline ends came to 8 bases. Germline CDR1 is LGHDT and CDR2 is YNNKEL (reference sequence). This clonotype occurred many times. The sequencing sample was made of whole blood. J is TRBJ2-2 and V is TRBV3-1; D gene uncertain. This TCR derives from an adult who was a healthcare worker with PCR-confirmed SARS-CoV-2 infection or an uninfected control (not recorded which). The CDR3 protein is CASSQDRGSGELFF. CDR3 DNA sequence: TGTGCCAGCAGCCAAGATCGCGGATCCGGGGAGCTGTTTTTT.